The 2 T cell receptor beta chains in this list originate from one sample, sequenced in a study of post-analysis software for immune sequencing data (dated by TCRdb to between 2014 and 2017). Paper-wide results and their limitations: Patients showed significantly higher frequencies than controls for about 5 TRBV segments, among them TRBV5-6, TRBV5-1 and TRBV20-1.

These receptors lack a known antigen. The library was generated by PCR. Instrument used: Illumina HiSeq 2500. Unique molecular identifiers were incorporated into TCR beta cDNA libraries to reduce PCR and sequencing biases. TCRdb applied fastp at Q25 and MiXCR to the public reads, then kept only in-frame beta chains. Records with the same CDR3 protein are collapsed into one entry carrying the most frequent genes and DNA. In all, the sample holds about 800,000 distinct CDR3 sequences, and roughly 29% of those were seen once. The top ten hold roughly 0.57% of the sample. The sequenced sample consisted of blood. The source of these receptors is a girl aged 10-17 years with multiple sclerosis.

This chain links TRBV6-2 or TRBV6-3 with TRBJ2-7; unclear D gene. Germline V CDR1 and CDR2: MNHEY, SVGEGT. The V end lost 6 bases, the J end lost 7 bases, and 13 bases lay between the germline ends. The CDR3 covers 12 residues. The CDR3 is CASRLTGNEQYF. The DNA for the CDR3 is TGTGCCAGCAGGCTAACTGGGAATGAGCAGTACTTC.

This clonotype was seen a few times. The junction and the germline gene differ at one end; a read error may be behind it. This chain connects TRBV9 to TRBJ2-5, with D unclear. Germline CDR1 SGDLS, CDR2 YYNGEE. CDR3 length equals 13 residues. In DNA form, the CDR3 reads TGTGCCAGCAGCGTAGCCCTGCAAGGGACCCAGTACTTC. It codes for CASSVALQGTQYF.